This entry lists 21 T cell receptor beta chains sequenced from one sample in a study of T-cell reconstitution after alpha-beta-depleted transplantation in children. Unique molecular identifiers featured in how the TCRbeta library was prepared. TCRdb reprocessed the PCR reads via MiXCR and lists one record per CDR3 protein. The table shows 200,000 or so distinct CDR3 sequences, with approximately 6% occurring only once. The input for sequencing was PBMCs, taken before TCRalphabeta/CD19-depleted stem cell transplant. The receptors were sampled from a girl in the first two years of life with combined immunodeficiency, due to receive a stem cell transplant.

This clonotype was seen repeatedly, ten times or more. V gene TRBV21-1 combines with J gene TRBJ1-1. TRBV21-1 is a pseudogene locus. There are 14 residues in the CDR3. This chain's CDR3 is CASSARVANTEAFF. CDR3 nucleotides: TGTGCCAGCAGCGCAAGGGTGGCGAACACTGAAGCTTTCTTT.

This clonotype was picked up many times. The CDR3 DNA reads as TGTGCCAGCAGCTTAACCCATTCCAACTACGAGCAGTACTTC. Amino acid sequence: CASSLTHSNYEQYF. The chain links TRBV13 to TRBJ2-7; D unresolved. V lost 2 bases and J 3 bases, leaving 11 bases between the germline ends. Germline-derived CDR1 and CDR2 are PRHDT and FYEKMQ (reference sequence). This CDR3 has 14 amino acids.

This clonotype was seen repeatedly, ten times or more. The CDR3 DNA follows: TGTGCCACCGGACAGGGGGCGCGGAACACTGAAGCTTTCTTT. As protein: CATGQGARNTEAFF. This chain uses TRBV12-3 or TRBV12-4 with TRBJ1-1; 11 nucleotides line up with TRBD1. The J segment lost 1 base and the V segment lost 10 bases, leaving 5 bases of the junction unmatched. The CDR3 extends over 14 amino acids.

This clonotype was seen many times. The chain recombines TRBV12-3 or TRBV12-4 with TRBJ2-7, with 7 bases identical to TRBD1. CDR3 length equals 14 residues. Germline trimming cut 5 bases from V and 3 bases from J; bases unmatched to any gene: 7. Written as DNA, the CDR3 is TGTGCCAGCAGTGTTTACAGGGGACGCTACGAGCAGTACTTC. This codes for CASSVYRGRYEQYF.

This clonotype has a count of ten or more. The rearrangement joins TRBV5-1 to TRBJ2-7, with TRBD2 matching 10 bases. The CDR3 covers 14 residues. The junction had 1 base not matched to a gene; V was cut back by 3 bases and J by 1 base. Germline V gives CDR1 SGHRS, CDR2 YFSETQ. CDR3 sequence reads: CASSWTSGSYEQYF. The CDR3 DNA reads as TGCGCCAGCAGCTGGACTAGCGGATCCTACGAGCAGTACTTC.

This clonotype was seen repeatedly, ten times or more. The chain couples TRBV15 to TRBJ2-1; D remains ambiguous. V lost 3 bases and J lost 3, with 6 bases in between. The CDR3 is 13 residues long. Germline loops: CDR1 LNHNV, CDR2 YYDKDF (reference sequence). The CDR3 is CATSRLLYNEQFF. For the CDR3, the DNA is TGTGCCACCAGCAGGTTACTCTACAATGAGCAGTTCTTC.

This clonotype was counted ten times or more. The gene calls are TRBV3-1 and TRBJ1-1; D unclear. This CDR3 contains 14 residues. V was clipped by 4 bases and J by 2 bases, with 11 bases between them. Germline V gives CDR1 LGHDT, CDR2 YNNKEL (reference sequence). DNA for the CDR3: TGTGCCAGCAGCCTACTTTTAAAAAACACTGAAGCTTTCTTT. Its translation: CASSLLLKNTEAFF.

This clonotype was seen ten or more times. For the CDR3, the DNA is TGTGCCAGCAGCTATAGCGGGGGGTCCACAGATACGCAGTATTTT. This sequence encodes CASSYSGGSTDTQYF. The chain uses TRBV7-2 and TRBJ2-3; TRBD2 agrees at 10 bases. The CDR3 covers 15 residues. V shed 4 bases, J shed 2 bases, and the junction held 3 bases outside the gene matches. The germline CDR1 and CDR2 sequences are SGHTA and FQGNSA. The whole variable domain, remainder taken from reference TRBV7-2 and TRBJ2-3, is GAGVSQSPSNKVTEKGKDVELRCDPISGHTALYWYRQSLGQGLEFLIYFQGNSAPDKSGLPSDRFSAERTGGSVSTLTIQRTQQEDSAVYLCASSYSGGSTDTQYFGPGTRLTVL.

This clonotype was counted ten times or more. J is TRBJ1-2 and V is TRBV28; 8 bases map to TRBD1. Germline CDR1 and CDR2: MDHEN and SYDVKM. Trimming took 6 bases from V and 4 from J; bases not matched to a gene: 7. The CDR3 sequence is 14 residues long. CDR3 region: CASRSQGAVYGYTF. The CDR3 DNA sequence: TGTGCCAGCAGGTCTCAGGGGGCGGTCTATGGCTACACCTTC.

This clonotype has ten or more counts. V and J are TRBV28 and TRBJ1-4; no clear D. V was pared by 6 bases and J by 3 bases, with 14 bases between. Germline lookup yields CDR1 MDHEN and CDR2 SYDVKM. The CDR3 is 15 residues long. CDR3 nucleotide sequence: TGTGCCAGCAGCTCCGGATCTCCAGCTAATGAAAAACTGTTTTTT. Its translation: CASSSGSPANEKLFF.

Ten or more counts support this clonotype. The chain uses TRBV20-1 and TRBJ2-1; a possible D gene is TRBD2 (6 bases). The CDR3 consists of 14 residues. Germline V gene lookup returns CDR1 DFQATT and CDR2 SNEGSKA (reference sequence). V lost 7 bases to trimming and J lost 8 bases, with 21 bases between them. CDR3 nucleotides: TGCAGTGTAGGTGGGGACTCTTGGTACGATGAGCAGTTCTTC. As protein: CSVGGDSWYDEQFF.

This clonotype was counted at least ten times. V and J are TRBV7-9 and TRBJ1-1; D gene unclear. Germline lookup yields CDR1 SEHNR and CDR2 FQNEAQ (reference sequence). V lost 5 bases and J lost 3, with 13 bases in between. This CDR3 comprises 14 residues. CDR3 nucleotides: TGTGCCAGCAGCGCAGGAGTGGGGTACACTGAAGCTTTCTTT. Amino acid sequence: CASSAGVGYTEAFF.

This clonotype was detected ten times or more. The chain combines TRBV7-9 with TRBJ2-7; tentative D call: TRBD2 (6 bases). CDR3 length: 14 residues. V dropped 5 bases and J dropped 0 bases, with 11 bases sitting between them. Germline CDR1 SEHNR, CDR2 FQNEAQ (reference sequence). The CDR3, as DNA: TGTGCCAGCAGCGAACCCGGGAGCTCCTACGAGCAGTACTTC. The encoded protein is CASSEPGSSYEQYF.

Ten or more counts support this clonotype. The V gene is TRBV7-2, the J gene TRBJ2-3; D gene ambiguous. CDR1 and CDR2 from the germline V gene are SGHTA and FQGNSA. The CDR3 has 15 residues. V was clipped by 5 bases and J by 5 bases, with 17 bases between them. CDR3 DNA: TGTGCCAGCAGCCCCATCGAGGTAGCAGGAGATACGCAGTATTTT. Translation: CASSPIEVAGDTQYF.

This clonotype was counted ten times or more. The chain has TRBV4-3 and TRBJ2-7; D is perhaps TRBD1 (5 bases). The germline V gene has CDR1 LGHNA and CDR2 YSLEER. V was pared by 1 base and J by 4 bases, with 11 bases between. The CDR3 runs 14 residues. This CDR3 is CASSQVGATYEQYF. CDR3 sequence (DNA): TGCGCCAGCAGCCAAGTAGGGGCGACTTACGAGCAGTACTTC.

This clonotype came up many times. J is TRBJ2-1 and V is TRBV6-5; D is unresolved. CDR3 length: 18 residues. Trimming took 1 base from V and 0 from J, leaving 16 bases between them. CDR1 is MNHEY and CDR2 is SVGAGI in the germline V gene. The CDR3 nucleotides read TGTGCCAGCAGTTACTATATCCTTAGTCCGAGCTCCTACAATGAGCAGTTCTTC. This gives the protein CASSYYILSPSSYNEQFF.

This clonotype was seen at least ten times. This rearrangement joins TRBV7-2 to TRBJ2-3; D is perhaps TRBD2 (7 bases). There are 14 residues in the CDR3. Deletions cut 9 bases from V and 0 bases from J, with 13 bases between. Germline CDR1 reads SGHTA; CDR2 reads FQGNSA. The CDR3 region is CASTGGHSTDTQYF. The DNA for the CDR3 is TGTGCCAGTACGGGGGGACATAGCACAGATACGCAGTATTTT.

This clonotype was seen repeatedly, ten times or more. The gene calls are TRBV4-3 and TRBJ2-7; 7 positions match TRBD1. The CDR3 length is 16 residues. Germline lookup yields CDR1 LGHNA and CDR2 YSLEER. Trimming took 1 base from V and 7 from J; bases not matched to a gene: 13. Here the CDR3 DNA reads TGCGCCAGCAGCCAAGGGACCGGGACAGCACCAACGGAGCAGTACTTC. Protein sequence: CASSQGTGTAPTEQYF.

This clonotype has ten or more counts. The chain recombines TRBV19 with TRBJ1-1; 7 nucleotides match TRBD1. V trimming: 1 base; J trimming: 7 bases; junction bases outside the gene matches: 6. The CDR3 sequence is 14 residues long. CDR1 and CDR2 from the germline V gene are LNHDA and SQIVND (reference sequence). CDR3 protein: CASSIVGQINEAFF. The CDR3 region has the DNA TGTGCCAGTAGTATAGTGGGACAGATAAATGAAGCTTTCTTT.

The chain joins TRBV23-1 to TRBJ1-5; D not resolved. TRBV23-1 is classed as an ORF, of uncertain function. The CDR3 extends over 16 amino acids. The V gene lost 5 bases and the J gene lost 3 bases, with 17 bases spanning the gap. The CDR3 protein is CASSSDRHGINQPQHF. The CDR3, as DNA: TGCGCCAGCAGTAGTGACCGACACGGGATCAATCAGCCCCAGCATTTT.

This clonotype was seen at least ten times. V and J are TRBV10-2 and TRBJ2-7, with D possibly being TRBD1 (6 bases). V dropped 1 base and J dropped 3 bases, with 10 bases sitting between them. The CDR3 sequence is 14 residues long. The germline V gene encodes CDR1 WSHSY and CDR2 SAAADI. The CDR3: CASSEFQGLYEQYF. CDR3 nucleotides: TGCGCCAGCAGTGAGTTCCAGGGGCTCTACGAGCAGTACTTC.